The source of this T cell receptor (beta chain) is a study of T cells in Graves' hyperthyroidism and ophthalmopathy. Orbital computed tomography, thyroid ultrasound, serum thyroxine and TRAb, and clinical symptoms together informed the diagnoses. Researchers amplified the TCR beta CDR3 regions from RNA transcripts. The HTBI set primed first-round TCR CDR3 RT-PCR. TCRdb reprocessed the multiplex PCR reads via MiXCR and lists one record per CDR3 protein. The sample holds under 300,000 distinct CDR3 sequences, around 15% seen once. This clonotype has a count of ten or more. The V gene lost 0 bases and the J gene lost 4 bases, with 9 bases spanning the gap. This CDR3 comprises 14 residues. Looked up from germline, CDR1 is DFQATT and CDR2 is SNEGSKA (reference sequence).

The chain carries TRBV20-1 and TRBJ1-4; no clear D gene. This receptor was taken from a woman between 40 and 50 years old with Graves' hyperthyroidism. Sequenced: blood. CDR3 region: CSARDRAFNEKLFF. The CDR3 DNA sequence: TGCAGTGCTAGAGATCGGGCGTTTAATGAAAAACTGTTTTTT.